The 32 T cell receptor beta chains reported below all come from one sample, sequenced in a study of blood T cell repertoires in COVID-19. The assay was immunoSEQ multiplex PCR, and TCRdb's table has in-frame clones only and misses some. Here the sample spans around 170,000 clones, under 85% being singletons. Sequencing was carried out using peripheral blood. The source is a woman between 65 and 79 years old with COVID-19, enrolled during active disease.

The chain recombines TRBV15 with TRBJ1-5; 9 nucleotides line up with TRBD1. V was pared by 5 bases and J by 9 bases, with 14 bases of the junction left unmatched. The CDR3 sequence is 16 residues long. Looked up from germline, CDR1 is LNHNV and CDR2 is YYDKDF (reference sequence). CDR3 protein: CATSSGQGNLERPQHF. In nucleotides, the CDR3 is TGTGCCACCAGCTCCGGACAGGGGAATTTAGAGCGGCCCCAGCATTTT.

J is TRBJ2-7 and V is TRBV18; a possible D gene is TRBD1 (5 bases). The CDR3 consists of 14 residues. Germline lookup yields CDR1 KGHSH and CDR2 LQKENI. V dropped 3 bases and J dropped 1 base, with 10 bases sitting between them. The CDR3 spells CASSPQGLSYEQYF. Written as DNA, the CDR3 is TGTGCCAGCTCACCCCAGGGATTGTCCTACGAGCAGTACTTC. Full variable domain (outside the CDR3, taken from reference TRBV18 and TRBJ2-7): NAGVMQNPRHLVRRRGQEARLRCSPMKGHSHVYWYRQLPEEGLKFMVYLQKENIIDESGMPKERFSAEFPKEGPSILRIQQVVRGDSAAYFCASSPQGLSYEQYFGPGTRLTVT.

The genes are TRBV7-3 and TRBJ2-3, with 7 bases fitting TRBD2. The CDR3 extends over 16 amino acids. V gave up 6 bases and J gave up 3 bases; unmatched junction bases: 12. Germline CDR1 is SGHTA and CDR2 is FQGTGA. The CDR3 is CASSLTSVPGTDTQYF. In nucleotides, the CDR3 is TGTGCCAGCAGTCTTACTAGCGTCCCAGGGACAGATACGCAGTATTTT.

The sample holds one count of this clone. This chain joins TRBV19 and TRBJ1-4; 10 positions match TRBD1. Trimming cost V 4 bases and J 7 bases; bases outside gene matches: 12. The germline V gene encodes CDR1 LNHDA and CDR2 SQIVND (reference sequence). The CDR3 consists of 17 residues. CDR3 DNA sequence: TGTGCCAGTAGTACCGGACCCGGGACAGGGGTGTCTGAAAAACTGTTTTTT. It yields the protein CASSTGPGTGVSEKLFF.

The V gene is TRBV10-3, the J gene TRBJ2-1; tentatively, D is TRBD1 (6 bases). Germline assignment: CDR1 ENHRY and CDR2 SYGVKD. The CDR3 consists of 14 residues. The germline V and J ends were trimmed by 6 bases and 3 bases, with 12 bases remaining between them. The CDR3 DNA is TGTGCCATCAGGGGGGCCCCTCGCTACAATGAGCAGTTCTTC. This sequence encodes CAIRGAPRYNEQFF.

This chain uses TRBV6-5 with TRBJ2-5; 10 nucleotides match TRBD1. Trimming at V came to 2 bases and at J to 3 bases, leaving 6 bases not matched to a gene. The CDR3 contains 16 residues. The germline CDR1 and CDR2 sequences are MNHEY and SVGAGI. The CDR3 spells CASSYIGTGVEETQYF. The CDR3 DNA reads TGTGCCAGCAGTTACATCGGGACAGGGGTTGAAGAGACCCAGTACTTC.

The chain joins TRBV11-2 to TRBJ2-1; D call uncertain. The CDR3 has 15 residues. Germline values: CDR1 SGHAT, CDR2 FQNNGV. Trimming pared 2 bases from V and 0 bases from J, leaving 8 bases between. This CDR3 is CASSLSAVSYNEQFF. The CDR3 DNA is TGTGCCAGCAGCTTATCGGCGGTCTCCTACAATGAGCAGTTCTTC.

J is TRBJ2-2 and V is TRBV5-4; a possible D gene is TRBD2 (5 bases). This CDR3 has 16 amino acids. Between the trimmed V and J ends, which lost 2 bases and 5 bases, there was a span of 16 bases. Per the germline V gene, CDR1 is SGHNT and CDR2 is YYREEE (reference sequence). CDR3 DNA: TGTGCCAGCAGCTTACTTCGAGCGGTGGGAACCGGGGAGCTGTTTTTT. Its protein product is CASSLLRAVGTGELFF.

The chain joins TRBV19 to TRBJ1-5; 7 positions agree with TRBD1. The CDR3 has 17 amino acids. V gave up 2 bases and J gave up 4 bases; unmatched junction bases: 11. Looked up from germline, CDR1 is LNHDA and CDR2 is SQIVND (reference sequence). CDR3 amino acids: CASSISAGGAFNQPQHF. The DNA of the CDR3 is TGTGCCAGTAGTATATCGGCAGGGGGTGCCTTTAATCAGCCCCAGCATTTT. Looking up the rest from reference TRBV19 and TRBJ1-5 gives the full variable domain: DGGITQSPKYLFRKEGQNVTLSCEQNLNHDAMYWYRQDPGQGLRLIYYSQIVNDFQKGDIAEGYSVSREKKESFPLTVTSAQKNPTAFYLCASSISAGGAFNQPQHFGDGTRLSIL.

The chain couples TRBV27 to TRBJ1-1; tentative D call: TRBD1 (6 bases). The V and J ends lost 7 bases and 1 base respectively, with 16 bases between them. CDR3 length equals 15 residues. Germline V gene sequence: CDR1 MNHEY, CDR2 SMNVEV (reference sequence). CDR3 DNA: TGTGCCAGCACCCTGATGTGGGGACAGAACACTGAAGCTTTCTTT. Translation gives CASTLMWGQNTEAFF.

V and J are TRBV27 and TRBJ1-6; no clear D. This CDR3 spans 14 amino acids. The germline CDR1 and CDR2 sequences are MNHEY and SMNVEV (reference sequence). V shed 4 bases and J shed 3 bases, with 7 bases lying between them. The CDR3 sequence is CASSSGFYNSPLHF. The CDR3 DNA follows: TGTGCCAGCAGTTCAGGATTCTATAATTCACCCCTCCACTTT.

The chain links TRBV4-1 to TRBJ1-6; D gene ambiguous. Germline CDR1 reads MGHRA; CDR2 reads YSYEKL. This CDR3 has 17 residues. Deletions cut 0 bases from V and 4 bases from J, with 13 bases between. Written as DNA, the CDR3 is TGCGCCAGCAGCCAAGATCGAGGAGGAAAATATAATTCACCCCTCCACTTT. Protein sequence: CASSQDRGGKYNSPLHF.

The V and J genes are TRBV2 and TRBJ1-6; 9 nucleotides align to TRBD1. Germline loops: CDR1 SNHLY, CDR2 FYNNEI. With V trimmed by 6 bases and J by 13 bases, 10 bases remained unmatched. This CDR3 is 14 amino acids long. The DNA for the CDR3 is TGTGCCAGCAGGAACACAGGGGGCCAACGGCCCCTCCACTTT. Translation: CASRNTGGQRPLHF.

The chain is built from TRBV2 and TRBJ2-1; TRBD2 matches 8 bases. The CDR3 is 15 amino acids. The junction had 11 bases not matched to a gene; V was cut back by 8 bases and J by 5 bases. Germline loops: CDR1 SNHLY, CDR2 FYNNEI. This CDR3 is CASSGYGRENNEQFF. The CDR3 DNA reads TGTGCCAGCTCAGGTTACGGGAGGGAGAACAATGAGCAGTTCTTC. The full variable domain, in which reference TRBV2 and TRBJ2-1 provide the parts outside the CDR3, is EPEVTQTPSHQVTQMGQEVILRCVPISNHLYFYWYRQILGQKVEFLVSFYNNEISEKSEIFDDQFSVERPDGSNFTLKIRSTKLEDSAMYFCASSGYGRENNEQFFGPGTRLTVL.

The rearrangement uses TRBV14 and TRBJ2-2; tentative D call: TRBD2 (6 bases). Germline V gene data show CDR1 as SGHDN and CDR2 as FVKESK. Deletions cut 6 bases from V and 4 bases from J, with 12 bases between. The CDR3 contains 14 residues. For the CDR3, the DNA is TGTGCCAGCAGACCACGGGGGTTCACCGGGGAGCTGTTTTTT. As protein: CASRPRGFTGELFF.

In nucleotides, the CDR3 is TGCGCCAGCACAGACTTCGACGAGCAGTACTTC. Its protein is CASTDFDEQYF. This rearrangement joins TRBV5-1 to TRBJ2-7, with no clear D. The CDR3 has 11 residues. V shed 6 bases and J shed 5 bases, with 9 bases lying between them. The germline V gene has CDR1 SGHRS and CDR2 YFSETQ.

The chain uses TRBV7-2 and TRBJ2-1; 8 bases are shared with TRBD2. This CDR3 is 17 amino acids long. Trimming removed 3 bases from V and 2 bases from J; junction bases left unmatched: 9. The germline gives CDR1 SGHTA, CDR2 FQGNSA. DNA of the CDR3: TGTGCCAGCAGCTTGATGAACGGGGGGGTGGCCTACAATGAGCAGTTCTTC. It encodes CASSLMNGGVAYNEQFF. The full variable domain, completed using reference TRBV7-2 and TRBJ2-1, is GAGVSQSPSNKVTEKGKDVELRCDPISGHTALYWYRQSLGQGLEFLIYFQGNSAPDKSGLPSDRFSAERTGGSVSTLTIQRTQQEDSAVYLCASSLMNGGVAYNEQFFGPGTRLTVL.

This sequence joins TRBV5-3 and TRBJ2-3; 8 bases match TRBD2. TRBV5-3 is an ORF; its function is uncertain. The V and J ends lost 4 bases and 4 bases, in that order; junction bases with no gene match: 8. The CDR3 runs 15 residues. In DNA form, the CDR3 reads TGTGCCAGAAGCCTGCGGGCGGGAGGCGCAGATACGCAGTATTTT. Encoded protein: CARSLRAGGADTQYF.

The chain recombines TRBV28 with TRBJ2-7; 12 bases agree with TRBD2. The V gene's germline CDR1 is MDHEN and CDR2 SYDVKM. This CDR3 is 14 amino acids long. V was pared by 6 bases and J by 3 bases, with 3 bases of the junction left unmatched. The chain's CDR3 is CASSPGLAGYEQYF. As DNA, the CDR3 is TGTGCCAGCAGCCCGGGACTAGCGGGCTACGAGCAGTACTTC. The full variable domain, rest sourced from reference TRBV28 and TRBJ2-7, is DVKVTQSSRYLVKRTGEKVFLECVQDMDHENMFWYRQDPGLGLRLIYFSYDVKMKEKGDIPEGYSVSREKKERFSLILESASTNQTSMYLCASSPGLAGYEQYFGPGTRLTVT.

The CDR3 coding sequence is TGTGCCAGCAGAGAGGGACCTCGAGGGGGCAATGAGCAGTTCTTC. This codes for CASREGPRGGNEQFF. The chain employs TRBV21-1 and TRBJ2-1; whether TRBD1, the table's D call, matches the DNA was not checked. TRBV21-1 is listed as a pseudogene. This CDR3 spans 15 amino acids.

The chain employs TRBV19 and TRBJ2-5; the D gene is possibly TRBD2 (5 bases). The germline V gene has CDR1 LNHDA and CDR2 SQIVND (reference sequence). This CDR3 has 14 residues. Trimming left V 0 bases short and J 6 bases short, with 11 bases between. CDR3: CASSIDLTGKTQYF. The CDR3 DNA sequence: TGTGCCAGTAGTATAGATCTAACGGGGAAGACCCAGTACTTC. Supplemented by reference TRBV19 and TRBJ2-5, the full variable domain reads DGGITQSPKYLFRKEGQNVTLSCEQNLNHDAMYWYRQDPGQGLRLIYYSQIVNDFQKGDIAEGYSVSREKKESFPLTVTSAQKNPTAFYLCASSIDLTGKTQYFGPGTRLLVL.

The chain is built from TRBV11-3 and TRBJ2-2, with a weak D call TRBD1 (7 bases). CDR1 is SGHNT and CDR2 is YENEEA in the germline V gene. Trimming removed 4 bases at V and 4 bases at J, with 13 bases between. The CDR3 has 15 residues. For the CDR3, the DNA is TGTGCCAGCAGCTCCAGGGGGGATCGCACCGGGGAGCTGTTTTTT. Amino acid sequence: CASSSRGDRTGELFF.

This sequence joins TRBV28 and TRBJ1-1, with D hard to call. This CDR3 is built from 13 residues. With 7 bases removed from V and 0 bases from J, the gap between germline ends came to 9 bases. From germline, CDR1 is MDHEN and CDR2 SYDVKM. DNA of the CDR3: TGTGCCAGCAAAGGGAGCATGAACACTGAAGCTTTCTTT. Amino acids: CASKGSMNTEAFF.

This clone was detected only once. This rearrangement joins TRBV11-2 to TRBJ2-5, with TRBD2 matching over 7 bases. CDR3 length: 16 amino acids. The V gene end was trimmed by 6 bases and the J gene end by 2 bases; junction bases not matched to a gene: 12. Germline CDR1 SGHAT, CDR2 FQNNGV. The chain's CDR3 is CASSFREGSAQETQYF. DNA for the CDR3: TGTGCCAGCAGTTTCAGGGAGGGTAGCGCGCAAGAGACCCAGTACTTC.

The J gene is TRBJ1-2, the V gene TRBV12-3 or TRBV12-4, with TRBD1 identical over 9 bases. V dropped 6 bases and J dropped 8; count of bases not matched to a gene: 7. CDR3 size: 13 residues. The DNA for the CDR3 is TGTGCCAGCAGCCGGGACAGGGTCTACGGCTACACCTTC. Amino acid sequence: CASSRDRVYGYTF.

The rearrangement links TRBV30 to TRBJ2-1; 9 positions agree with TRBD1. Germline loops: CDR1 GTSNPN, CDR2 SVGIG (reference sequence). The CDR3 loop spans 14 amino acids. The V segment lost 4 bases and the J segment 5 bases; nucleotides outside the gene matches: 6. In nucleotides, the CDR3 is TGTGCCTGGAACCCCGGGACAGGGAACAATGAGCAGTTCTTC. Protein product: CAWNPGTGNNEQFF.

The chain is built from TRBV7-2 and TRBJ1-5; D call uncertain. This CDR3 has 12 amino acids. The germline V and J ends were trimmed by 3 bases and 9 bases, with 9 bases remaining between them. Germline V lookup: CDR1 SGHTA, CDR2 FQGNSA. This CDR3 reads CASSFGSGPQHF. CDR3 bases: TGTGCCAGCAGCTTTGGTAGTGGGCCCCAGCATTTT.

This clone was seen only once. V usage is TRBV28 and J usage is TRBJ2-2; maybe TRBD2 (5 bases). Germline CDR1 and CDR2: MDHEN and SYDVKM. V shed 5 bases and J shed 13 bases, with 11 bases lying between them. The CDR3 extends over 11 amino acids. The CDR3 DNA reads as TGTGCCAGCAGTGTGACGGGAAGGCTGTTTTTT. Protein: CASSVTGRLFF.

V is TRBV28 and J is TRBJ2-7; TRBD1 agrees at 8 bases. Trimming cost V 6 bases and J 1 base; bases outside gene matches: 8. Germline V gene lookup returns CDR1 MDHEN and CDR2 SYDVKM. The CDR3 has 15 amino acids. In DNA form, the CDR3 reads TGTGCCAGCAGGGACTTGACAGGGGTGTCCTACGAGCAGTACTTC. Its protein is CASRDLTGVSYEQYF.

The chain links TRBV28 to TRBJ2-5, with a tentative D call TRBD1 (5 bases). This CDR3 is built from 14 residues. The germline V gene has CDR1 MDHEN and CDR2 SYDVKM. V dropped 3 bases and J dropped 7 bases, with 15 bases sitting between them. CDR3 in amino acids: CASSFLGVRTTQYF. CDR3 DNA sequence: TGTGCCAGCAGTTTTCTAGGGGTTAGGACGACCCAGTACTTC. Supplemented by reference TRBV28 and TRBJ2-5, the full variable domain reads DVKVTQSSRYLVKRTGEKVFLECVQDMDHENMFWYRQDPGLGLRLIYFSYDVKMKEKGDIPEGYSVSREKKERFSLILESASTNQTSMYLCASSFLGVRTTQYFGPGTRLLVL.

This rearrangement joins TRBV2 to TRBJ2-1; 9 bases match TRBD2. The CDR3 extends over 16 amino acids. Trimming removed 6 bases from V and 4 bases from J; junction bases left unmatched: 10. The germline V gene encodes CDR1 SNHLY and CDR2 FYNNEI. CDR3 in amino acids: CASRPSGKGSYNEQFF. The DNA of the CDR3 is TGTGCCAGCAGACCTAGCGGGAAAGGGTCTTACAATGAGCAGTTCTTC.

The rearrangement joins TRBV10-3 to TRBJ2-1, with TRBD2 matching 12 bases. CDR1 is ENHRY and CDR2 is SYGVKD in the germline V gene. CDR3 size: 15 residues. V was clipped by 4 bases and J by 8 bases; unmatched bases: 6. The CDR3 loop reads CAISGGLAGGYEQFF. The CDR3 DNA follows: TGTGCCATCAGTGGGGGGCTAGCGGGAGGGTATGAGCAGTTCTTC.